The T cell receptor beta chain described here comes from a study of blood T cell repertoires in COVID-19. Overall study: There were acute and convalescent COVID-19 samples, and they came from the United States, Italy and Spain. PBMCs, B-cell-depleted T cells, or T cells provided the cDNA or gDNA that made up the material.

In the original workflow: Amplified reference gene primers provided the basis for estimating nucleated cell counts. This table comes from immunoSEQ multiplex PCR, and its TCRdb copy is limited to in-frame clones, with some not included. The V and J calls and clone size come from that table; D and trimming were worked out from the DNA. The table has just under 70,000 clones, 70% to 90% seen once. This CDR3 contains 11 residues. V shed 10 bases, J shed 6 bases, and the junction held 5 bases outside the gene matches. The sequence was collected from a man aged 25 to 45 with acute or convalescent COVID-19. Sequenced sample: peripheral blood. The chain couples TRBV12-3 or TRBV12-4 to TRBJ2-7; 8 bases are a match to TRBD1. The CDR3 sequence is CATQGAGEQYF. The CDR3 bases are TGTGCCACGCAGGGGGCAGGCGAGCAGTACTTC.